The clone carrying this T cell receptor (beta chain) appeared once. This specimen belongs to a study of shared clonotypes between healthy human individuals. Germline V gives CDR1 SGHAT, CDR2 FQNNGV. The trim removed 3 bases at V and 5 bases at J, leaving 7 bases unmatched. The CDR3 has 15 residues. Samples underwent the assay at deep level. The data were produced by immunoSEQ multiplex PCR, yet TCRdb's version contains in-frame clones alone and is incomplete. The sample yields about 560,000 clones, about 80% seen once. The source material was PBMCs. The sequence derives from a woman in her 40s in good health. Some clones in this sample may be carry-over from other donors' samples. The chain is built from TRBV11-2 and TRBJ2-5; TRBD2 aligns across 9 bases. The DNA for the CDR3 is TGTGCCAGCAGCTTTCTCGGACTAGCGCGCGAGACCCAGTACTTC. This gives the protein CASSFLGLARETQYF.